The 30 T cell receptor beta chains presented below share a single source sample, sequenced in a study of radiation and T cells in renal cell carcinoma. Sample time point: blood 2 weeks post-SBRT. The treatment is: 15 Gy SBRT to primary tumor, nephrectomy 4 weeks later. Using immunoSEQ multiplex PCR, the repertoire was profiled, and TCRdb retains in-frame clones only, with some absent. The sample has around 76,000 clones, more than 75% seen once; the top ten hold approximately 6.4%. The specimen was blood, collected from a patient whose treatment included radiotherapy and nephrectomy. The origin of the receptors is a man in his fifties or sixties with renal cell carcinoma.

The chain has TRBV11-3 and TRBJ2-1, with TRBD2 identical over 10 bases. V lost 2 bases, J lost 3 bases, and 7 bases stayed unmatched. The CDR3 is 17 residues long. Germline V gene lookup returns CDR1 SGHNT and CDR2 YENEEA. CDR3 loop: CASSLTYSGRDYNEQFF. CDR3 nucleotide sequence: TGTGCCAGCAGCTTAACCTACAGCGGGAGGGACTACAATGAGCAGTTCTTC.

This clone turned up a few times. The CDR3 DNA sequence: TGTGCCAGCAGTTCGGACAGGGAAAGTCAGCCCCAGCATTTT. Its protein product is CASSSDRESQPQHF. The chain combines TRBV6-5 with TRBJ1-5; 8 nucleotides match TRBD1. Germline V gene lookup returns CDR1 MNHEY and CDR2 SVGAGI. The V gene end was trimmed by 4 bases and the J gene end by 6 bases; junction bases not matched to a gene: 5. This CDR3 region has 14 residues.

V usage is TRBV29-1 and J usage is TRBJ2-3, with 8 bases lining up with TRBD1. This CDR3 contains 15 residues. After removal of 3 bases from V and 3 bases from J, the junction contained 8 bases not matched to a gene. CDR1 is SQVTM and CDR2 is ANQGSEA in the germline V gene. CDR3 in DNA: TGCAGCGTTGACCCGACAGGGGTTGGTACAGATACGCAGTATTTT. Translated: CSVDPTGVGTDTQYF.

V usage is TRBV29-1 and J usage is TRBJ2-7; 11 nucleotides align to TRBD2. The length of the CDR3 is 13 residues. Losses at the gene ends were 3 bases for V and 3 bases for J; bases not matched to a gene: 1. Germline V gives CDR1 SQVTM, CDR2 ANQGSEA. CDR3: CSVDGTSGYEQYF. The CDR3 DNA follows: TGCAGCGTTGACGGGACTAGCGGCTACGAGCAGTACTTC.

The chain joins TRBV2 to TRBJ2-1; 7 positions agree with TRBD1. CDR1 SNHLY and CDR2 FYNNEI come from the germline V gene. The CDR3 length is 15 residues. Unmatched junction bases numbered 14, after V lost 7 bases and J lost 8 bases. For the CDR3, the DNA is TGTGCCAGCAAGGACGTAGACAGGGAGACATATGAGCAGTTCTTC. As protein: CASKDVDRETYEQFF.

Written as DNA, the CDR3 is TGCAGCGTTGGGGACACTAGCACAGATACGCAGTATTTT. Protein product: CSVGDTSTDTQYF. The chain joins TRBV29-1 to TRBJ2-3; possibly TRBD1 for D (6 bases). The CDR3 is made up of 13 amino acids. Between the trimmed V and J ends, which lost 4 bases and 0 bases, there was a span of 8 bases. Looked up from germline, CDR1 is SQVTM and CDR2 is ANQGSEA.

The rearrangement links TRBV5-6 to TRBJ1-1; D remains unclear. V was shortened by 4 bases and J by 5 bases, with 15 bases between the two germline ends. CDR3 length equals 14 residues. Looked up from germline, CDR1 is SGHDT and CDR2 is YYEEEE. The CDR3 DNA sequence: TGTGCCAGCAGCCTCCGGACCCTGGGAACTGAAGCTTTCTTT. Translated: CASSLRTLGTEAFF.

V is TRBV11-2 and J is TRBJ2-7; a possible D gene is TRBD2 (6 bases). CDR3 length equals 15 residues. Germline CDR1 and CDR2: SGHAT and FQNNGV. The V end was cut by 5 bases, the J end by 5 bases, with 19 bases between. This chain's CDR3 is CASSPRALARDEQYF. The DNA of the CDR3 is TGTGCCAGCAGCCCCCGAGCACTAGCAAGGGACGAGCAGTACTTC.

The chain recombines TRBV27 with TRBJ2-2; TRBD1 might be the D (6 bases). Germline CDR1 is MNHEY and CDR2 is SMNVEV (reference sequence). The length of the CDR3 is 15 residues. With 4 bases removed from V and 4 bases from J, the gap between germline ends came to 13 bases. The CDR3 DNA sequence: TGTGCCAGCAGTTGGACAGCCTGGGGCACCGGGGAGCTGTTTTTT. Its protein is CASSWTAWGTGELFF.

This chain uses TRBV5-1 with TRBJ2-2; D is unclear. Per germline, CDR1 SGHRS and CDR2 YFSETQ. Trimming took 1 base from V and 3 from J, leaving 16 bases between them. This CDR3 is 17 amino acids long. CDR3 residues: CASSLPPRASDTGELFF. For the CDR3, the DNA is TGCGCCAGCAGCTTGCCCCCAAGGGCGTCAGACACCGGGGAGCTGTTTTTT.

This chain links TRBV7-7 with TRBJ2-5; 7 bases are shared with TRBD2. The CDR3 covers 16 residues. The germline V gene encodes CDR1 SSHAT and CDR2 FNYEAQ (reference sequence). V dropped 6 bases and J dropped 0; count of bases not matched to a gene: 10. CDR3 sequence (DNA): TGTGCCAGCAGTCGGTCCAGCGGGAAGTACCAAGAGACCCAGTACTTC. It yields the protein CASSRSSGKYQETQYF. The variable domain in full, completed from reference TRBV7-7 and TRBJ2-5, reads GAGVSQSPRYKVTKRGQDVTLRCDPISSHATLYWYQQALGQGPEFLTYFNYEAQPDKSGLPSDRFSAERPEGSISTLTIQRTEQRDSAMYRCASSRSSGKYQETQYFGPGTRLLVL.

The chain has TRBV6-1 and TRBJ1-1, with D perhaps TRBD1 (5 bases). Germline CDR1 reads MNHNS; CDR2 reads SASEGT. V was cut by 7 bases and J by 3 bases, with 12 bases left in between. CDR3 size: 13 residues. The CDR3 DNA reads TGTGCCAGCATTGGCAGGGTTTACACTGAAGCTTTCTTT. Its translation is CASIGRVYTEAFF.

The V gene is TRBV28, the J gene TRBJ2-7; D may match TRBD1 or TRBD2 (6 bases each). This CDR3 has 13 residues. Germline V gene data show CDR1 as MDHEN and CDR2 as SYDVKM. CDR3 amino acids: CVAGTPSSYEQYF. The CDR3 nucleotides read TGTGTTGCGGGGACACCCAGCTCCTACGAGCAGTACTTC.

The rearrangement links TRBV4-1 to TRBJ2-1; TRBD1 aligns across 9 bases. The CDR3 spans 15 residues. Germline assignment: CDR1 MGHRA and CDR2 YSYEKL. With 3 bases clipped from V and 3 bases from J, the junction kept 3 bases outside the gene matches. The CDR3 coding sequence is TGCGCCAGCAGCCACCCGGGACAGGGCTACAATGAGCAGTTCTTC. It codes for CASSHPGQGYNEQFF.

V usage is TRBV6-1 and J usage is TRBJ1-2; D is uncertain. Trimming pared 2 bases from V and 4 bases from J, leaving 8 bases between. The CDR3 has 13 residues. Germline lookup yields CDR1 MNHNS and CDR2 SASEGT. CDR3 in DNA: TGTGCCAGCAGTGAAACGGGTCTCTATGGCTACACCTTC. This encodes CASSETGLYGYTF.

Here the CDR3 reads CASSPRAGGLSYEQYF. CDR3 DNA: TGTGCCAGCTCACCTCGGGCGGGAGGCCTCTCCTACGAGCAGTACTTC. The chain carries TRBV18 and TRBJ2-7; 8 nucleotides align to TRBD2. This CDR3 is built from 16 residues. In germline, CDR1 is KGHSH, CDR2 LQKENI. J gave up 0 bases and V 3 bases, and 7 bases lay outside the gene matches.

This clone was seen only a few times. V and J are TRBV2 and TRBJ2-1, with D perhaps TRBD2 (5 bases). CDR3 length: 11 amino acids. V was cut by 9 bases and J by 6 bases, with 9 bases left in between. Per the germline V gene, CDR1 is SNHLY and CDR2 is FYNNEI. CDR3 bases: TGTGCCAGTCTAGGGAGCAATGAGCAGTTCTTC. Its protein product is CASLGSNEQFF.

This clone has a handful of counts. The chain has TRBV5-4 and TRBJ2-2, with 8 bases matching TRBD2. V lost 0 bases and J lost 1; bases outside the gene matches: 14. The CDR3 totals 20 residues. Germline CDR1 is SGHNT and CDR2 is YYREEE (reference sequence). The CDR3 DNA follows: TGTGCCAGCAGCTTGGGCCCCGGGACTAGGTTATTCGGGAACACCGGGGAGCTGTTTTTT. It translates to CASSLGPGTRLFGNTGELFF.

The genes are TRBV11-3 and TRBJ1-4; no reliable D call. Looked up from germline, CDR1 is SGHNT and CDR2 is YENEEA. Trimming removed 8 bases from V and 7 bases from J, with 14 bases in between. The CDR3 has 13 residues. The CDR3 here is CASLSPPGEKLFF. Written as DNA, the CDR3 is TGTGCCAGCCTAAGCCCGCCGGGTGAAAAACTGTTTTTT.

In this sample, this clone turned up a few times. This sequence joins TRBV5-3 and TRBJ1-2; no definite D call. TRBV5-3 is an ORF; its function is uncertain. Trimming took 0 bases from V and 4 from J, leaving 4 bases between them. The CDR3 extends over 12 amino acids. CDR3 nucleotide sequence: TGTGCCAGAAGCTTGGACAGCTATGGCTACACCTTC. This encodes CARSLDSYGYTF.

The rearrangement uses TRBV5-8 and TRBJ2-7; 8 bases map to TRBD2. CDR1 SGHTS and CDR2 YDEGEE come from the germline V gene. The CDR3 covers 13 residues. The ends lost 2 bases at V and 6 bases at J; junction bases unmatched: 4. Here the CDR3 DNA reads TGTGCCAGCAGCTTAAGCGGGAGAGGCGAGCAGTACTTC. This codes for CASSLSGRGEQYF.

The CDR3 loop reads CASRTITTQEQYF. The CDR3 nucleotides are TGTGCCAGCAGGACTATCACTACCCAAGAGCAGTACTTC. The chain employs TRBV6-1 and TRBJ2-7; D may be TRBD2 (5 bases). Trimming took 6 bases from V and 7 from J, leaving 16 bases between them. CDR1 is MNHNS, CDR2 SASEGT, per germline. The CDR3 is 13 amino acids.

The chain carries TRBV29-1 and TRBJ2-5, with 8 positions matching TRBD2. V was clipped by 4 bases and J by 5 bases; unmatched bases: 9. Germline V gene lookup returns CDR1 SQVTM and CDR2 ANQGSEA. This CDR3 region has 14 residues. The CDR3: CSVAESGSLETQYF. CDR3 DNA: TGCAGCGTTGCCGAGAGCGGGAGCCTGGAGACCCAGTACTTC.

DNA for the CDR3: TGTGCCAGCAGCCAAAATGGGATGATTACGGACCAAGAGACCCAGTACTTC. Translated, it gives CASSQNGMITDQETQYF. The gene calls are TRBV4-2 and TRBJ2-5; D ambiguous. CDR1 is LGHNA, CDR2 YNFKEQ, per germline. This CDR3 is 17 amino acids long. Trimming took 2 bases from V and 0 from J, leaving 16 bases between them.

The chain carries TRBV10-1 and TRBJ2-5, with 8 bases that match TRBD1. The CDR3 is 15 residues long. Germline V CDR1 and CDR2: WNHNN, SYGVQD (reference sequence). V lost 0 bases, J lost 4 bases, and 4 bases stayed unmatched. The CDR3 loop is CASSESVGQGETQYF. CDR3 coding DNA: TGCGCCAGCAGTGAGTCCGTTGGACAGGGAGAGACCCAGTACTTC.

With respect to this clone: Other DNA sequences in this specimen translate into the identical CDR3. The gene calls are TRBV7-7 and TRBJ2-5, with 9 bases aligning to TRBD1. The V and J ends lost 3 bases and 4 bases, in that order; junction bases with no gene match: 0. CDR1 and CDR2 (germline): SSHAT, FNYEAQ (reference sequence). The CDR3 is 13 residues long. Here the CDR3 reads CASSLDRGETQYF. The DNA of the CDR3 is TGTGCCAGCAGCTTGGACAGGGGAGAGACCCAGTACTTC.

A single count supports this clone. This chain uses TRBV7-9 with TRBJ2-2, with TRBD1 matching 8 bases. V was clipped by 6 bases and J by 0 bases; unmatched bases: 12. The length of the CDR3 is 18 residues. Per the germline V gene, CDR1 is SEHNR and CDR2 is FQNEAQ (reference sequence). Here the CDR3 reads CASSSTDPGQANTGELFF. In nucleotides, the CDR3 is TGTGCCAGCAGTTCCACAGATCCGGGACAGGCGAACACCGGGGAGCTGTTTTTT.

The chain has TRBV6-4 and TRBJ2-3, with 10 bases fitting TRBD2. Germline V gene data show CDR1 as MRHNA and CDR2 as SNTAGT. This CDR3 is built from 13 residues. Losses at the gene ends were 6 bases for V and 11 bases for J; bases not matched to a gene: 8. CDR3 region: CASREELAGMQYF. CDR3 DNA: TGTGCCAGCAGGGAAGAACTAGCGGGAATGCAGTATTTT.

The V gene is TRBV2, the J gene TRBJ2-4; the D is unclear. The CDR3 has 15 amino acids. The V end was cut by 6 bases, the J end by 1 base, with 13 bases between. Germline V gene sequence: CDR1 SNHLY, CDR2 FYNNEI. CDR3 nucleotide sequence: TGTGCCAGCAGCCTCCCTGCCCAGGCCAAAAACATTCAGTACTTC. As protein: CASSLPAQAKNIQYF.

The chain couples TRBV5-1 to TRBJ2-7, with D possibly TRBD2 on 5 matching bases. This CDR3 contains 14 residues. The germline gives CDR1 SGHRS, CDR2 YFSETQ. Trimming took 0 bases from V and 2 from J, leaving 9 bases between them. This chain's CDR3 is CASSLAEGPYEQYF. In nucleotides, the CDR3 is TGCGCCAGCAGCTTGGCTGAGGGCCCCTACGAGCAGTACTTC.